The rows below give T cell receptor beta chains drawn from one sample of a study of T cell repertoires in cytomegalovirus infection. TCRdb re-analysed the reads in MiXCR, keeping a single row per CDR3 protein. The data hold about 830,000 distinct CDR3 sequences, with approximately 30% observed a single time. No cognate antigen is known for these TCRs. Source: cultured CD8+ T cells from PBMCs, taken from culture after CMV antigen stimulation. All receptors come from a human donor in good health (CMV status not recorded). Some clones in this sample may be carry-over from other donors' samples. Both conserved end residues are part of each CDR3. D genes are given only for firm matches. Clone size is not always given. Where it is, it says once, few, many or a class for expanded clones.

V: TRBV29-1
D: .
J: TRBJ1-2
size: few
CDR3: CSVRKDYGYTF
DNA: TGCAGCGTTAGAAAAGACTATGGCTACACCTTC

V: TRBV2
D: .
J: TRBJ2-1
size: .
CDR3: CASTMDLFLYNEQFF
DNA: TGTGCCAGCACCATGGACCTCTTCTTGTACAATGAGCAGTTCTTC

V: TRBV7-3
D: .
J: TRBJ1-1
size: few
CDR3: CASSSTGKGGTEAFF
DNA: TGTGCCAGCAGCTCTACAGGGAAGGGGGGCACTGAAGCTTTCTTT

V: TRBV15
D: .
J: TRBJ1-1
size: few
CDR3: CATSPSGGAYTEAFF
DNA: TGTGCCACTAGCCCCTCTGGGGGGGCTTACACTGAAGCTTTCTTT

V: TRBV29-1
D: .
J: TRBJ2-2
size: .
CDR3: CSVEGGFERELFF
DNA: TGCAGCGTTGAAGGAGGGTTTGAACGGGAGCTGTTTTTT

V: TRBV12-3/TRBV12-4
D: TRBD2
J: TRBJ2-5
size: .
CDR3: CASREAGTSQETQYF
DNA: TGTGCCAGCAGGGAAGCCGGGACTAGCCAAGAGACCCAGTACTTC

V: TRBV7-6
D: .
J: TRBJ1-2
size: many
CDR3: CASSPSGHNANYGYTF
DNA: TGTGCCAGCAGTCCGTCGGGGCACAACGCTAACTATGGCTACACCTTC

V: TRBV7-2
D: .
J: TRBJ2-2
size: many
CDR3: CASSSRATAGELFF
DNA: TGTGCCAGCAGCTCTCGGGCGACCGCCGGGGAGCTGTTTTTT

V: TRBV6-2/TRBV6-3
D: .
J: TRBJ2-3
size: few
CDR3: CASSPALDTQYF
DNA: TGTGCCAGCAGTCCGGCCCTAGATACGCAGTATTTT

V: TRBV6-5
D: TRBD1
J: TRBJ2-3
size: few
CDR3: CASSYAGQEEDTQYF
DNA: TGTGCCAGCAGTTACGCCGGACAGGAGGAGGATACGCAGTATTTT

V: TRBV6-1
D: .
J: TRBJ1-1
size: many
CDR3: CASSDPAGRYRAEAFF
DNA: TGTGCCAGCAGTGATCCCGCCGGGCGATACAGGGCTGAAGCTTTCTTT

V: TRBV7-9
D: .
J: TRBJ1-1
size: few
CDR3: CASSLERGHFF
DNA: TGTGCCAGCAGCTTAGAGAGGGGTCATTTCTTT

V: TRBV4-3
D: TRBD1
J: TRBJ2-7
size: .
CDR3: CASSQEGQGDSYEQYF
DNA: TGCGCCAGCAGCCAGGAGGGACAGGGGGATTCCTACGAGCAGTACTTC

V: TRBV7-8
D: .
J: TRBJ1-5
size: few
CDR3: CASSLVGARQPQHF
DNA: TGTGCCAGCAGCTTAGTGGGCGCAAGGCAGCCCCAGCATTTT

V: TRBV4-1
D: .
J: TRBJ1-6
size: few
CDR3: CASSQESSSPLHF
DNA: TGCGCCAGCAGCCAAGAATCCTCCTCACCCCTCCACTTT

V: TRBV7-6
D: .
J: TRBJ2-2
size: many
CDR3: CASISGTGELFF
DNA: TGTGCCAGCATTTCCGGGACCGGGGAGCTGTTTTTT

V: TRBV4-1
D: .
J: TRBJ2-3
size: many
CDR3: CASSQGLVDTQYF
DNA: TGCGCCAGCAGCCAAGGGCTCGTAGATACGCAGTATTTT

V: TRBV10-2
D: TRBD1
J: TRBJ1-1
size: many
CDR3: CASSKTGVSTEAFF
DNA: TGCGCCAGCAGTAAGACAGGGGTTAGCACTGAAGCTTTCTTT

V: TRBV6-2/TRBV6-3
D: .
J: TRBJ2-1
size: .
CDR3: CASNPDIDNEQFF
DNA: TGTGCCAGCAACCCCGACATTGACAATGAGCAGTTCTTC

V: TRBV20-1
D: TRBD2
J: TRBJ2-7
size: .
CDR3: CSASRAGGTGGGQYF
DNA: TGCAGTGCTAGCCGAGCGGGGGGCACTGGGGGAGGGCAGTACTTC

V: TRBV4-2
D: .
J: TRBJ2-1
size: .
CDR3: CASSQEAGALYNEQFF
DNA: TGTGCCAGCAGCCAAGAGGCTGGAGCCCTATACAATGAGCAGTTCTTC

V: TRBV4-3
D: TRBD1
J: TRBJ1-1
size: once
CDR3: CASAASGTGGESFF
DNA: TGCGCCAGCGCTGCCTCTGGGACAGGGGGCGAATCTTTCTTT

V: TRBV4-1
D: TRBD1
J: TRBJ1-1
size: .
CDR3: CASSLTGQGGTFMNTEAFF
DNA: TGCGCCAGCAGCCTCACAGGACAGGGGGGGACGTTCATGAACACTGAAGCTTTCTTT

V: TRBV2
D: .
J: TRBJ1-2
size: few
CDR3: CASSEAGPLYGYTF
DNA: TGTGCCAGCAGTGAAGCTGGTCCTCTCTATGGCTACACCTTC

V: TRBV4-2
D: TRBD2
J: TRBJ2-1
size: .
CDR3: CASSQLGLAGVSADNEQFF
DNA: TGTGCCAGCAGCCAACTTGGACTAGCGGGGGTTTCCGCTGACAATGAGCAGTTCTTC